This entry features one TCR beta chain sequence. Germline V gene lookup returns CDR1 MGHRA and CDR2 YSYEKL. This CDR3 has 16 residues. The V and J ends lost 4 bases and 0 bases respectively, with 15 bases between them. The repertoire was sequenced with immunoSEQ multiplex PCR; TCRdb's copy has only in-frame clones and lacks some. The repertoire consists of about 100,000 clones, with 85% to 95% occurring once and the leading ten covering under 0.35%. This sample stems from a study of technical replicates of blood from a handful of donors. The receptor's source is a human donor in good health. The specimen was T cells isolated from PBMCs. V gene TRBV4-1 combines with J gene TRBJ1-1; no clear D. CDR3 sequence (DNA): TGCGCCAGCAGCCCACAAGGTGGAGGGCTGAACACTGAAGCTTTCTTT. Its translation is CASSPQGGGLNTEAFF.